What follows is one T cell receptor beta chain and its context. These data are taken from a study of blood T cell repertoires in COVID-19. Across the study: Samples came from the United States, Italy and Spain, spanning acute and convalescent COVID-19. T cells, B-cell-depleted T cells, or PBMCs supplied cDNA or gDNA.

The germline gives CDR1 SGHRS, CDR2 YFSETQ. The V end was cut by 0 bases, the J end by 1 base, with 10 bases between. The CDR3 sequence is 16 residues long. As originally analysed: Reference gene primers were amplified, and this amplification served to estimate nucleated cell counts. TCRdb keeps only in-frame clones here, not all; method: immunoSEQ multiplex PCR. The V and J calls and the clone size are those of that table, but D and trimming were determined from the DNA. The sample has under 150,000 clones, around 85% seen once. The sample was peripheral blood. This sequence originates from a man aged 50 to 59 with acute or convalescent COVID-19. The gene calls are TRBV5-1 and TRBJ2-2, with D possibly TRBD1 on 6 matching bases. Here the CDR3 DNA reads TGCGCCAGCAGCTTGGGAGGGACACTGAACACCGGGGAGCTGTTTTTT. Protein product: CASSLGGTLNTGELFF.